This passage covers 25 T cell receptor beta chains from one sample sequenced in a study of blood T cell repertoires in COVID-19 (dated by TCRdb to the early 2020s). Library method: the immunoSEQ multiplex PCR assay. TCRdb mirrors the immuneACCESS table, restricted to in-frame sequences. Some clones are absent from its copies; in checked studies, under half trace to an unresolved V gene, and the reason for the others is unknown. The sample yields about 360,000 clones; more than 65% were counted once. Jointly, the top ten make up over 0.95% of the sample. Material for sequencing was peripheral blood. The receptor source for this set is a human donor with acute or convalescent COVID-19. The donor label of this sample is uncertain.

In DNA form, the CDR3 reads TGTGCCTGGAACGGGGGTTACAATGAGCAGTTCTTC. Amino acids: CAWNGGYNEQFF. The chain couples TRBV30 to TRBJ2-1, with a weak D call TRBD2 (6 bases). Germline CDR1 GTSNPN, CDR2 SVGIG (reference sequence). Trimming left V 4 bases short and J 4 bases short, with 8 bases between. This CDR3 region has 12 residues.

This clone was observed a single time. This chain links TRBV19 with TRBJ1-1; no firm D call. V lost 5 bases, J lost 4 bases, and 11 bases lay in between. The CDR3 is 13 amino acids. Per the germline V gene, CDR1 is LNHDA and CDR2 is SQIVND (reference sequence). CDR3 in DNA: TGTGCCAGTAGTTGGGTAACGGGCACTGAAGCTTTCTTT. Its translation: CASSWVTGTEAFF.

The V gene is TRBV3-1 (or the pseudogene TRBV3-2), the J gene TRBJ2-2, with TRBD1 identical over 7 bases. This CDR3 spans 14 amino acids. V gave up 5 bases and J gave up 4 bases; unmatched junction bases: 4. Germline V gene data show CDR1 as LGHDT and CDR2 as YNNKEL (reference sequence). The CDR3 reads CASSSRQGTGELFF. CDR3 nucleotides: TGTGCCAGCAGCAGCCGACAGGGCACCGGGGAGCTGTTTTTT.

The chain has TRBV7-9 and TRBJ2-7; 8 positions agree with TRBD1. Unmatched junction bases numbered 13, after V lost 5 bases and J lost 7 bases. Germline V gives CDR1 SEHNR, CDR2 FQNEAQ (reference sequence). The CDR3 sequence is 15 residues long. The CDR3 nucleotides are TGTGCCAGCAGCCAAGGACAGGGCCGGGTCTATGAGCAGTACTTC. As protein: CASSQGQGRVYEQYF.

This clone has just one count. CDR3 residues: CASSLSRSQGYTGELFF. The CDR3 nucleotides read TGTGCCAGCAGCTTGTCAAGGAGCCAGGGGTACACCGGGGAGCTGTTTTTT. The V and J genes are TRBV5-5 and TRBJ2-2, with D possibly matching TRBD1 (6 bases). Trimming stripped 1 base from V and 3 bases from J, with 16 bases between. The germline V gene encodes CDR1 SGHKS and CDR2 YYEKEE (reference sequence). This CDR3 has 17 amino acids.

The chain links TRBV30 to TRBJ1-6; D is possibly TRBD1 (5 bases). Trimming pared 1 base from V and 10 bases from J, leaving 17 bases between. Germline assignment: CDR1 GTSNPN and CDR2 SVGIG (reference sequence). The CDR3 covers 15 residues. The CDR3 spells CAWSALRGVSSPLHF. As DNA, the CDR3 is TGTGCCTGGAGTGCCCTACGGGGGGTTAGCTCACCCCTCCACTTT.

V gene TRBV19 combines with J gene TRBJ2-1, with TRBD2 as a possible D gene (5 bases). The V and J ends lost 9 bases and 2 bases respectively, with 11 bases between them. This CDR3 has 13 residues. The germline V gene encodes CDR1 LNHDA and CDR2 SQIVND (reference sequence). CDR3 protein: CASRDRPYNEQFF. CDR3 nucleotides: TGTGCCAGCCGGGATCGGCCCTACAATGAGCAGTTCTTC.

DNA for the CDR3: TGTGCCAGTAAACGGGACAGTAGCTCTGGGGCCAACGTCCTGACTTTC. It yields the protein CASKRDSSSGANVLTF. J is TRBJ2-6 and V is TRBV19; 7 nucleotides match TRBD1. The V segment lost 7 bases and the J segment 0 bases; nucleotides outside the gene matches: 6. CDR3 length: 16 amino acids. Germline CDR1 reads LNHDA; CDR2 reads SQIVND (reference sequence). The variable domain in full, completed from reference TRBV19 and TRBJ2-6, reads DGGITQSPKYLFRKEGQNVTLSCEQNLNHDAMYWYRQDPGQGLRLIYYSQIVNDFQKGDIAEGYSVSREKKESFPLTVTSAQKNPTAFYLCASKRDSSSGANVLTFGAGSRLTVL.

This clone was observed many times. The genes are TRBV5-5 and TRBJ1-5; D might be TRBD1 (6 bases). Germline assignment: CDR1 SGHKS and CDR2 YYEKEE (reference sequence). Trimming removed 5 bases at V and 4 bases at J, with 16 bases between. The length of the CDR3 is 15 residues. CDR3 region: CASRHRDTLNQPQHF. The CDR3 bases are TGTGCCAGCAGACACCGGGACACTCTAAATCAGCCCCAGCATTTT.

The chain joins TRBV6-5 to TRBJ1-3; D is undetermined. The CDR3 has 14 amino acids. Trimming left V 8 bases short and J 4 bases short, with 15 bases between. Germline V gene data show CDR1 as MNHEY and CDR2 as SVGAGI. The CDR3 bases are TGTGCCAGCCAGCGGGTCGCAGCAGGAAACACCATATATTTT. Translating it yields CASQRVAAGNTIYF.

The rearrangement uses TRBV4-1 and TRBJ1-2, with D maybe TRBD1 (6 bases). The CDR3 is 16 residues long. Germline CDR1 and CDR2: MGHRA and YSYEKL. Trimming pared 3 bases from V and 1 base from J, leaving 15 bases between. The CDR3 DNA follows: TGCGCCAGCAGCCAGGCTCGGACAGCGGTTAACTATGGCTACACCTTC. Amino acids: CASSQARTAVNYGYTF.

This chain uses TRBV11-2 with TRBJ2-1, with TRBD1 matching 10 bases. The CDR3 loop spans 15 amino acids. From germline, CDR1 is SGHAT and CDR2 FQNNGV. Trimming removed 5 bases from V and 8 bases from J; junction bases left unmatched: 9. The DNA for the CDR3 is TGTGCCAGCAGCCAGACAGGGGGCGTCGATCATGAGCAGTTCTTC. Translating it yields CASSQTGGVDHEQFF.

The V call is TRBV2, the J call TRBJ2-1; perhaps TRBD1 as D (5 bases). V lost 1 base and J lost 1, with 8 bases in between. This CDR3 is 15 amino acids long. CDR1 is SNHLY and CDR2 is FYNNEI in the germline V gene. As DNA, the CDR3 is TGTGCCAGCAGTGAAGACAGGTATTCCTACAATGAGCAGTTCTTC. Translation gives CASSEDRYSYNEQFF.

Of note for this clone: Other DNA sequences in this specimen translate into the identical CDR3. The rearrangement links TRBV28 to TRBJ1-2, with D perhaps TRBD1 (5 bases). From germline, CDR1 is MDHEN and CDR2 SYDVKM. This CDR3 comprises 12 residues. V gave up 5 bases and J gave up 5 bases, with 9 bases separating them. This chain's CDR3 is CASSSGGYGYTF. In nucleotides, the CDR3 is TGTGCCAGCAGTAGCGGGGGGTATGGCTACACCTTC.

The chain links TRBV6-1 to TRBJ2-1; 8 bases map to TRBD2. CDR1 is MNHNS, CDR2 SASEGT, per germline. Unmatched junction bases numbered 10, after V lost 5 bases and J lost 4 bases. This CDR3 region has 16 residues. In DNA form, the CDR3 reads TGTGCCAGCAGTAAAGGGGGGAGCGGGGGTTACAATGAGCAGTTCTTC. This translates into CASSKGGSGGYNEQFF.

The gene calls are TRBV3-1 (or the pseudogene TRBV3-2) and TRBJ1-3; no firm D call. This CDR3 comprises 12 residues. The germline gives CDR1 LGHDT, CDR2 YNNKEL (reference sequence). Trimming shortened V by 1 base and J by 5 bases, and 3 bases separated the two germline ends. The CDR3 protein is CASSQARNTIYF. The DNA of the CDR3 is TGTGCCAGCAGCCAAGCAAGAAACACCATATATTTT.

J is TRBJ2-3 and V is TRBV5-1, with TRBD2 matching 9 bases. Unmatched junction bases numbered 13, after V lost 2 bases and J lost 6 bases. Germline CDR1 and CDR2: SGHRS and YFSETQ. This CDR3 has 17 amino acids. The CDR3 loop is CASSLYYPSGAEDTQYF. The CDR3 coding sequence is TGCGCCAGCAGCTTATATTATCCTAGCGGGGCCGAGGATACGCAGTATTTT.

The rearrangement links TRBV5-1 to TRBJ1-2, with 7 bases lining up with TRBD1. The CDR3 runs to 13 residues. Germline CDR1 is SGHRS and CDR2 is YFSETQ. V trimming: 2 bases; J trimming: 3 bases; junction bases outside the gene matches: 1. CDR3: CASSFTGDYGYTF. DNA of the CDR3: TGCGCCAGCAGCTTTACAGGGGACTATGGCTACACCTTC.

The rearrangement uses TRBV7-6 and TRBJ2-2; D not certain. Germline values: CDR1 SGHVS, CDR2 FNYEAQ. The CDR3 is 12 amino acids. The germline V and J ends were trimmed by 5 bases and 7 bases, with 8 bases remaining between them. The CDR3: CASSPLDGELFF. Written as DNA, the CDR3 is TGTGCCAGCAGCCCACTTGACGGGGAGCTGTTTTTT.

This clone appeared a few times. The rearrangement uses TRBV19 and TRBJ2-5, with 9 bases fitting TRBD1. The J segment lost 4 bases and the V segment lost 2 bases, leaving 2 bases of the junction unmatched. CDR1 LNHDA and CDR2 SQIVND come from the germline V gene (reference sequence). The CDR3 is 14 amino acids. In DNA, the CDR3 is TGTGCCAGTAGTATATTGGGACAGGGAGAGACCCAGTACTTC. The encoded protein is CASSILGQGETQYF.

This chain uses TRBV30 with TRBJ2-5, with 8 bases fitting TRBD1. The junction had 13 bases not matched to a gene; V was cut back by 2 bases and J by 5 bases. Germline CDR1 is GTSNPN and CDR2 is SVGIG (reference sequence). This CDR3 region has 16 residues. The CDR3 DNA reads TGTGCCTGGAGTTATGAGAGCAGGGGGCCGAGGGAGACCCAGTACTTC. Translated, it gives CAWSYESRGPRETQYF.

The chain carries TRBV27 and TRBJ2-2, with 11 bases lining up with TRBD2. The CDR3 contains 19 residues. Germline V lookup: CDR1 MNHEY, CDR2 SMNVEV (reference sequence). Trimming cost V 6 bases and J 5 bases; bases outside gene matches: 17. DNA for the CDR3: TGTGCCAGCAGCCGAGTCGGGACAGGACTAGCGGGCGGGACCGGGGAGCTGTTTTTT. It yields the protein CASSRVGTGLAGGTGELFF.

The chain carries TRBV10-2 and TRBJ2-4; D remains ambiguous. CDR1 is WSHSY, CDR2 SAAADI, per germline. CDR3 length equals 11 residues. V lost 3 bases and J 8 bases, leaving 5 bases between the germline ends. The CDR3 region has the DNA TGCGCCAGCAGTGACCCGGACATTCAGTACTTC. Encoded protein: CASSDPDIQYF.

The chain combines TRBV6-6 with TRBJ1-2, with 9 bases aligning to TRBD1. V gave up 4 bases and J gave up 5 bases; unmatched junction bases: 5. This CDR3 is 14 amino acids long. CDR1 is MNHNY, CDR2 SVGAGI, per germline (reference sequence). The CDR3 nucleotides are TGTGCCAGCAGTTTCGACAGGGGGGTATATGGCTACACCTTC. Amino acids: CASSFDRGVYGYTF.

CDR3 protein: CASSFGVFNYGYTF. CDR3 in DNA: TGTGCCAGCAGCTTCGGGGTCTTCAACTATGGCTACACCTTC. The chain is built from TRBV11-2 and TRBJ1-2, with D unclear. With 3 bases removed from V and 2 bases from J, the gap between germline ends came to 10 bases. The CDR3 length is 14 residues. Per the germline V gene, CDR1 is SGHAT and CDR2 is FQNNGV.